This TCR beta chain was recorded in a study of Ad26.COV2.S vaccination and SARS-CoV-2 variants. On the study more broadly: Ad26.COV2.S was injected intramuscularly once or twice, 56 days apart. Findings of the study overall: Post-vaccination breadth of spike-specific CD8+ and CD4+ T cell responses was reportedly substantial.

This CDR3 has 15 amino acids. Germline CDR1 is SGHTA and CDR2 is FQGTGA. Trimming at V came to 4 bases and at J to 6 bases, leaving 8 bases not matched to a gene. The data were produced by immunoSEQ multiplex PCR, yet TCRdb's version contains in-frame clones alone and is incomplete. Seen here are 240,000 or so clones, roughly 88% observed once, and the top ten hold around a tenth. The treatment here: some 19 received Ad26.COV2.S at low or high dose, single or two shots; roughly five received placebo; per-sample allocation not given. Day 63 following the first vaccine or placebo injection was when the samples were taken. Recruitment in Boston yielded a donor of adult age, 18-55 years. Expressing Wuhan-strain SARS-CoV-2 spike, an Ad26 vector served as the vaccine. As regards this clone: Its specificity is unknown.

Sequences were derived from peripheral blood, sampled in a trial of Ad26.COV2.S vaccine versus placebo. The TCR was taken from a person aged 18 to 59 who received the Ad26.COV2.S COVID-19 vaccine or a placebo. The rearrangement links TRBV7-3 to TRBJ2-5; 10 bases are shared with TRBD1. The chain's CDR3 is CASSSTGGAWKTQYF. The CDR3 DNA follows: TGTGCCAGCAGCTCGACAGGGGGCGCTTGGAAGACCCAGTACTTC.